This TCR beta chain was obtained from a study of CD8 T cells in ankylosing spondylitis. Using quantitative 5'-RACE with molecular barcodes, the authors made TCR beta libraries. TCRdb re-derived calls from the 5' RACE reads in MiXCR, one entry per CDR3 protein. The table includes roughly 160,000 distinct CDR3 sequences, 9.8% detected once. CDR1 and CDR2 from the germline V gene are SQVTM and ANQGSEA. The CDR3 totals 13 residues. The V end was cut by 5 bases, the J end by 2 bases, with 10 bases between. General study points: Ankylosing spondylitis blood appeared to be characterized by a TCR beta motif of about eight highly homologous variants. As for the disease-linked clones, they showed a CD8+ phenotype and occurred at relatively low frequencies in peripheral blood. In ankylosing spondylitis patients, matched synovial fluid reportedly showed significant enrichment of disease-linked clones.

This clonotype appeared many times. The antigen remains unidentified. The J gene is TRBJ2-1, the V gene TRBV29-1; a weak D match, TRBD2 (6 bases). The sample taken for sequencing was blood, either unsorted or a sorted T cell fraction (not recorded which). The receptor was derived from a female donor with ankylosing spondylitis or in good health (not recorded which). CDR3 DNA: TGCAGCGTTACGGGAGAGACCTACAATGAGCAGTTCTTC. It is translated as CSVTGETYNEQFF.